What follows are 29 T cell receptor beta chains derived from one specimen sequenced in a study of cytomegalovirus exposure and HLA in healthy donors. The PCR employed 60 Vbeta primers together with 13 Jbeta primers. The repertoire was sequenced with immunoSEQ multiplex PCR; TCRdb's copy has only in-frame clones and lacks some. Of about 180,000 clones listed, around 82% are singletons. Sequenced input: PBMCs. The receptor source for this set is a man in his sixties in good health and CMV-seronegative.

The count of this clone is one. V is TRBV5-1 and J is TRBJ2-1, with a tentative D call TRBD2 (7 bases). The CDR3 sequence is 16 residues long. Germline V gene data show CDR1 as SGHRS and CDR2 as YFSETQ. V lost 3 bases and J lost 5, with 18 bases in between. CDR3 nucleotide sequence: TGCGCCAGCAGCTCATGGGAGGGGGGGGCGGACAATGAGCAGTTCTTC. Translation gives CASSSWEGGADNEQFF.

The chain has TRBV20-1 and TRBJ2-1, with a tentative D call TRBD2 (6 bases). With 4 bases removed from V and 11 bases from J, the gap between germline ends came to 12 bases. The CDR3 contains 11 residues. Germline-derived CDR1 and CDR2 are DFQATT and SNEGSKA (reference sequence). The CDR3 bases are TGCAGTGCTATCCTAGGCGGGAAGCAGTTCTTC. Protein: CSAILGGKQFF.

A few counts support this clone. The V and J genes are TRBV28 and TRBJ2-7; TRBD2 might be the D (5 bases). The germline V gene has CDR1 MDHEN and CDR2 SYDVKM. The germline V and J ends were trimmed by 6 bases and 7 bases, with 25 bases remaining between them. This CDR3 is 16 amino acids long. In DNA form, the CDR3 reads TGTGCCAGCAGCCCAGTTAGGCGACTGGGCCGGGAAGAGCAGTACTTC. This codes for CASSPVRRLGREEQYF.

The chain carries TRBV28 and TRBJ1-5; 8 nucleotides align to TRBD1. Germline loops: CDR1 MDHEN, CDR2 SYDVKM. V shed 2 bases, J shed 5 bases, and the junction held 11 bases outside the gene matches. The CDR3 runs to 17 residues. The CDR3 region is CASSLTPKGRGHQPQHF. Here the CDR3 DNA reads TGTGCCAGCAGTTTAACCCCAAAGGGCAGGGGGCATCAGCCCCAGCATTTT.

CDR3 nucleotides: TGTGCCAGCACCACAGGGCAAGGGGTCTATGGCTACACCTTC. Amino acid sequence: CASTTGQGVYGYTF. This chain links TRBV28 with TRBJ1-2, with D maybe TRBD1 (6 bases). Trimming pared 7 bases from V and 4 bases from J, leaving 16 bases between. The germline CDR1 and CDR2 sequences are MDHEN and SYDVKM. The CDR3 length is 14 residues.

The chain couples TRBV5-6 to TRBJ1-1; TRBD1 is a possible D gene (6 bases). CDR3 length: 16 amino acids. The germline CDR1 and CDR2 sequences are SGHDT and YYEEEE. Trimming pared 3 bases from V and 4 bases from J, leaving 19 bases between. DNA for the CDR3: TGTGCCAGCAGCTACGGGACACTCGGTTGGGGCACTGAAGCTTTCTTT. It specifies CASSYGTLGWGTEAFF.

The gene calls are TRBV10-3 and TRBJ2-5; 9 nucleotides agree with TRBD2. Germline trimming cut 2 bases from V and 9 bases from J; bases unmatched to any gene: 10. In germline, CDR1 is ENHRY, CDR2 SYGVKD. The CDR3 runs 15 residues. DNA for the CDR3: TGTGCCATCAGTGAGGGGACTAGCCCCATTGAGGCCCAGTACTTC. Translating gives CAISEGTSPIEAQYF.

This sequence joins TRBV2 and TRBJ2-1; 12 nucleotides line up with TRBD2. After removal of 3 bases from V and 6 bases from J, the junction contained 6 bases not matched to a gene. The CDR3 is 16 residues long. Germline CDR1 is SNHLY and CDR2 is FYNNEI. For the CDR3, the DNA is TGTGCCAGCAGTGAGAGTTTACTAGCGGGGGGCAATGAGCAGTTCTTC. Encoded protein: CASSESLLAGGNEQFF.

The V call is TRBV5-4, the J call TRBJ1-4; 7 nucleotides line up with TRBD1. This CDR3 contains 14 residues. The trim removed 2 bases at V and 3 bases at J, leaving 1 base unmatched. The germline V gene has CDR1 SGHNT and CDR2 YYREEE (reference sequence). CDR3 DNA sequence: TGTGCCAGCAGCTTACAGGGGTCTAATGAAAAACTGTTTTTT. It codes for CASSLQGSNEKLFF.

Here the CDR3 DNA reads TGTGCCATCAGCCACCGGGACACCACCTACGAGCAGTACTTC. Amino acid sequence: CAISHRDTTYEQYF. This chain connects TRBV10-3 to TRBJ2-7; D possibly corresponds to TRBD1 (6 bases). Germline V lookup: CDR1 ENHRY, CDR2 SYGVKD. The CDR3 is made up of 14 amino acids. The ends were cut back, 6 bases at V and 2 bases at J, with 14 bases in the middle.

V gene TRBV19 combines with J gene TRBJ1-1; D uncertain. The germline CDR1 and CDR2 sequences are LNHDA and SQIVND (reference sequence). This CDR3 has 13 residues. V gave up 9 bases and J gave up 5 bases, with 16 bases separating them. CDR3 nucleotide sequence: TGTGCCAGCACCTCGGGTGGGAGGACTGAAGCTTTCTTT. Protein sequence: CASTSGGRTEAFF.

The CDR3 DNA reads as TGTGCCAGCAGCTTAGTTCCCCTCGGACAGGGAAATAATTCACCCCTCCACTTT. Protein sequence: CASSLVPLGQGNNSPLHF. This chain connects TRBV13 to TRBJ1-6; 8 nucleotides align to TRBD1. The V gene end was trimmed by 1 base and the J gene end by 5 bases; junction bases not matched to a gene: 10. This CDR3 is built from 18 residues. From germline, CDR1 is PRHDT and CDR2 FYEKMQ (reference sequence). Supplemented by reference TRBV13 and TRBJ1-6, the full variable domain reads AAGVIQSPRHLIKEKRETATLKCYPIPRHDTVYWYQQGPGQDPQFLISFYEKMQSDKGSIPDRFSAQQFSDYHSELNMSSLELGDSALYFCASSLVPLGQGNNSPLHFGNGTRLTVT.

The chain combines TRBV7-9 with TRBJ1-5; possibly TRBD1 for D (6 bases). Trimming removed 8 bases at V and 3 bases at J, with 8 bases between. The CDR3 covers 12 residues. Germline V gives CDR1 SEHNR, CDR2 FQNEAQ (reference sequence). This CDR3 reads CASGQNNQPQHF. DNA of the CDR3: TGTGCCAGCGGACAGAACAATCAGCCCCAGCATTTT. The full variable domain, its missing parts supplied by reference TRBV7-9 and TRBJ1-5, is DTGVSQNPRHKITKRGQNVTFRCDPISEHNRLYWYRQTLGQGPEFLTYFQNEAQLEKSRLLSDRFSAERPKGSFSTLEIQRTEQGDSAMYLCASGQNNQPQHFGDGTRLSIL.

This clone was seen only a few times. The chain joins TRBV28 to TRBJ2-7; 9 bases line up with TRBD2. The germline gives CDR1 MDHEN, CDR2 SYDVKM. This CDR3 is 13 amino acids long. V lost 6 bases to trimming and J lost 4 bases; unmatched junction nucleotides: 4. In DNA form, the CDR3 reads TGTGCCAGCAGACTAGCGGGTGTTTACGAGCAGTACTTC. It specifies CASRLAGVYEQYF.

V gene TRBV10-2 combines with J gene TRBJ2-7, with 14 nucleotides matching TRBD2. Per germline, CDR1 WSHSY and CDR2 SAAADI. V lost 2 bases, J lost 3 bases, and 3 bases stayed unmatched. The length of the CDR3 is 16 residues. The chain's CDR3 is CASSEVGLAGGYEQYF. CDR3 sequence (DNA): TGCGCCAGCAGTGAGGTTGGACTAGCGGGAGGCTACGAGCAGTACTTC.

Points on this clone: An end of the junction differs from the germline gene, which may be a read error. The chain carries TRBV18 and TRBJ1-5, with D tentatively TRBD1 (6 bases). This CDR3 region has 14 residues. Germline CDR1 KGHSH, CDR2 LQKENI. The CDR3 nucleotides read TGTGCCAGCTCACCAAGAGGGGGTGATCAGCCCCAGAATTTT. The encoded protein is CASSPRGGDQPQNF.

This clone was seen more than once but under ten times. V is TRBV5-1 and J is TRBJ1-1, with TRBD1 matching 11 bases. With 0 bases clipped from V and 4 bases from J, the junction kept 2 bases outside the gene matches. The germline V gene has CDR1 SGHRS and CDR2 YFSETQ. The CDR3 runs to 15 residues. CDR3 nucleotide sequence: TGCGCCAGCAGCTTGGAGGGGACAGGGGGCACTGAAGCTTTCTTT. It is translated as CASSLEGTGGTEAFF.

This chain uses TRBV7-2 with TRBJ2-7; D unresolved. The CDR3 extends over 14 amino acids. The germline CDR1 and CDR2 sequences are SGHTA and FQGNSA. V gave up 2 bases and J gave up 6 bases, with 14 bases separating them. CDR3: CASSLSLVGSEQYF. The CDR3 DNA sequence: TGTGCCAGCAGCTTATCTCTAGTTGGTAGCGAGCAGTACTTC.

The chain uses TRBV19 and TRBJ2-3; no clear D gene. The V and J ends lost 9 bases and 1 base respectively, with 8 bases between them. Per germline, CDR1 LNHDA and CDR2 SQIVND (reference sequence). This CDR3 region has 12 residues. In DNA, the CDR3 is TGTGCCAGCCGAACAGGCACAGATACGCAGTATTTT. It yields the protein CASRTGTDTQYF.

This rearrangement joins TRBV30 to TRBJ1-4; 9 positions agree with TRBD1. There are 15 residues in the CDR3. Germline trimming cut 1 base from V and 5 bases from J; bases unmatched to any gene: 5. CDR1 is GTSNPN and CDR2 is SVGIG in the germline V gene (reference sequence). CDR3 sequence: CAWSGGGTGNEKLFF. The DNA for the CDR3 is TGTGCCTGGAGTGGAGGGGGGACAGGGAATGAAAAACTGTTTTTT.

Concerning this clone: At one end the junction does not follow the germline gene, possibly because of a read error. The V call is TRBV7-9, the J call TRBJ2-2; unclear D gene. The length of the CDR3 is 12 residues. CDR1 and CDR2 from the germline V gene are SEHNR and FQNEAQ (reference sequence). Written as DNA, the CDR3 is TGTTCCAGCAGCTTACTCACCGGGGAGCTGTTTTTT. This codes for CSSSLLTGELFF.

The chain joins TRBV7-8 to TRBJ2-6, with D possibly being TRBD1 (6 bases). The V gene lost 0 bases and the J gene lost 1 base, with 7 bases spanning the gap. Per germline, CDR1 SGHVS and CDR2 FQNEAQ. The CDR3 has 16 amino acids. CDR3 DNA sequence: TGTGCCAGCAGCTTAGCAGGGGGTTCTGGGGCCAACGTCCTGACTTTC. It encodes CASSLAGGSGANVLTF.

As concerns this clone: An end of the junction does not agree with germline; a read error may underlie this. J is TRBJ2-3 and V is TRBV7-7, with 9 bases identical to TRBD2. CDR3 length: 16 residues. Per germline, CDR1 SSHAT and CDR2 FNYEAQ (reference sequence). Here the CDR3 reads CASSLGAGGSLDTQYF. The CDR3, as DNA: TGTGCTAGCAGCTTAGGTGCGGGGGGGAGTTTGGATACGCAGTATTTT.

This clone was counted between two and nine times. The same CDR3 is also encoded by other DNA sequences in this sample. The rearrangement joins TRBV6-1 to TRBJ2-3; possible D gene TRBD2, 7 bases. The germline V gene encodes CDR1 MNHNS and CDR2 SASEGT. The CDR3 is 14 amino acids. V was clipped by 0 bases and J by 5 bases, with 9 bases between them. In nucleotides, the CDR3 is TGTGCCAGCAGTGAAGCTAGGGGGGGAGATACGCAGTATTTT. Its translation is CASSEARGGDTQYF.

The CDR3 region has the DNA TGCGCCAGCAGCCCCGGGACACTGACTTCCTACGAGCAGTACTTC. Its translation is CASSPGTLTSYEQYF. V is TRBV10-1 and J is TRBJ2-7; D might be TRBD1 (6 bases). CDR1 and CDR2 (germline): WNHNN, SYGVQD (reference sequence). The CDR3 has 15 residues. V dropped 6 bases and J dropped 1 base, with 16 bases sitting between them.

CDR3 amino acids: CASSLLDGGEQYF. The CDR3 DNA reads as TGTGCCAGCAGCTTATTGGACGGAGGCGAGCAGTACTTC. V is TRBV7-8 and J is TRBJ2-7; the D gene is possibly TRBD2 (5 bases). V dropped 2 bases and J dropped 6 bases, with 11 bases sitting between them. Germline CDR1 and CDR2: SGHVS and FQNEAQ. This CDR3 is 13 amino acids long.

The CDR3 DNA reads TGTGCCAGCAGCTTATCGGGGTTGAACACTGAAGCTTTCTTT. Amino acids: CASSLSGLNTEAFF. J is TRBJ1-1 and V is TRBV7-3; unclear D gene. Trimming took 2 bases from V and 0 from J, leaving 7 bases between them. The CDR3 totals 14 residues. Germline V gene data show CDR1 as SGHTA and CDR2 as FQGTGA.

CDR3 protein: CASSLTFF. DNA of the CDR3: TGTGCCAGCAGCTTAACATTCTTC. J is TRBJ2-1 and V is TRBV7-9; no clear D. The CDR3 sequence is 8 residues long. Trimming pared 2 bases from V and 16 bases from J, leaving 3 bases between. The germline V gene has CDR1 SEHNR and CDR2 FQNEAQ (reference sequence). Filled out from reference TRBV7-9 and TRBJ2-1, the complete variable domain reads DTGVSQNPRHKITKRGQNVTFRCDPISEHNRLYWYRQTLGQGPEFLTYFQNEAQLEKSRLLSDRFSAERPKGSFSTLEIQRTEQGDSAMYLCASSLTFFGPGTRLTVL.

This clone was recorded a few times. Germline and junction disagree at one end, which may indicate a read error. The CDR3 is CASSGEVDREGYSPLNF. The CDR3 coding sequence is TGTGCCAGCAGTGGCGAAGTGGACAGGGAGGGATACTCACCCCTCAACTTT. This chain uses TRBV6-4 with TRBJ1-6, with 8 positions matching TRBD1. There are 17 residues in the CDR3. Per the germline V gene, CDR1 is MRHNA and CDR2 is SNTAGT.